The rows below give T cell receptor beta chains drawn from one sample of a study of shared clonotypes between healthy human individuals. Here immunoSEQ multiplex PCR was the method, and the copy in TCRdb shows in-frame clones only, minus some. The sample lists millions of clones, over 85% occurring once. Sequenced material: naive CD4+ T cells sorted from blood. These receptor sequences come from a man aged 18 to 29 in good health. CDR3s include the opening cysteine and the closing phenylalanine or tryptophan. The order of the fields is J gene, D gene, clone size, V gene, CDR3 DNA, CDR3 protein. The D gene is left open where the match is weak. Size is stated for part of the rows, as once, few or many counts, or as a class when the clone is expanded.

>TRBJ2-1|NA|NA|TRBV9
TGTGCCAGCAGCGCCCAGGGCGGAGTCTACAATGAGCAGTTCTTC
CASSAQGGVYNEQFF
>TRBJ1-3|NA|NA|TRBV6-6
TGTGCCGTAAAATGGGGTGCCGGTAGCTCTGGAAACACCATATATTTT
CAVKWGAGSSGNTIYF
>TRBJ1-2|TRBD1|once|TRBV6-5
TGTGCCAGCAGTGGGAGACAGGGGGGAAGCTATGGCTACACCTTC
CASSGRQGGSYGYTF
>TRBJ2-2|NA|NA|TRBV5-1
TGCGCCAGCAGCTTGGACACCCGACCGAACACCGGGGAGCTGTTTTTT
CASSLDTRPNTGELFF
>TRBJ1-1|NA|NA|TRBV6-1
TGTGCCAGCAGCACTCAAGGGTGGGAGAACACTGAAGCTTTCTTT
CASSTQGWENTEAFF
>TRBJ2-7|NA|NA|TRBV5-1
TGCGCCAGCAGCTTGAAGGGGAACGAGCAGTACTTC
CASSLKGNEQYF
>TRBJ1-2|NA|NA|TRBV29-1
TGCAGCGTTGAGTGGTTCTATGGCTACACCTTC
CSVEWFYGYTF
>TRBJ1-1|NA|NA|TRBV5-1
TGCGCCAGCAGCTTGGAGGGTTCGAACACTGAAGCTTTCTTT
CASSLEGSNTEAFF
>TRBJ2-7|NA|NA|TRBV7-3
TGTGCCAGCAGCTCCAGCGGTAGCTTTAAGACCTACGAGCAGTACTTC
CASSSSGSFKTYEQYF
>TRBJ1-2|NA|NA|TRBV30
TGTGCCTGGAGCCCTTTAGGTACCTATGGCTACACCTTC
CAWSPLGTYGYTF